The 9 T cell receptor beta chains given below trace back to one sample, sequenced in a study of response to subunit inactivated influenza vaccine. TCRdb used MiXCR to reprocess the RT-PCR reads, holding one entry per CDR3 protein. The sample yields 750,000 to 850,000 distinct CDR3 sequences, roughly 18% seen once. Specimen: PBMCs from blood, collected 4 to 6 days after vaccination. The receptor set was obtained from a man between 50 and 59 years old who received an inactivated influenza vaccine.

This clonotype was detected many times. The chain joins TRBV18 to TRBJ2-7; D is possibly TRBD2 (5 bases). The CDR3 loop spans 16 amino acids. Germline V gene lookup returns CDR1 KGHSH and CDR2 LQKENI. V lost 0 bases, J lost 0 bases, and 12 bases lay in between. Here the CDR3 reads CASSPPGLPSSYEQYF. The DNA for the CDR3 is TGTGCCAGCTCACCACCCGGACTTCCGAGCTCCTACGAGCAGTACTTC.

This clonotype showed up just a few times. The rearrangement uses TRBV7-8 and TRBJ2-1; D gene uncertain. Germline CDR1 reads SGHVS; CDR2 reads FQNEAQ. V shed 5 bases and J shed 5 bases, with 13 bases lying between them. The CDR3 has 14 residues. DNA of the CDR3: TGTGCCAGCAGCAATTTATGGGGAAACAATGAGCAGTTCTTC. It encodes CASSNLWGNNEQFF.

V is TRBV10-3 and J is TRBJ2-5; D might be TRBD2 (5 bases). The germline V gene has CDR1 ENHRY and CDR2 SYGVKD. V gave up 10 bases and J gave up 5 bases, with 11 bases separating them. The CDR3 loop spans 11 amino acids. In DNA, the CDR3 is TGTGCCAGCGGAGCGGCCGAGACCCAGTACTTC. Protein: CASGAAETQYF.

The DNA of the CDR3 is TGCAGCTTCCGGAGACCGGGACTTCCCTCCTACGAGCAGTACTTC. Protein sequence: CSFRRPGLPSYEQYF. V usage is TRBV20-1 and J usage is TRBJ2-7; TRBD2 might be the D (6 bases). Germline values: CDR1 DFQATT, CDR2 SNEGSKA (reference sequence). The CDR3 is 15 amino acids.

A few counts support this clonotype. The chain couples TRBV6-1 to TRBJ2-7, with D maybe TRBD2 (6 bases). This CDR3 comprises 15 residues. V gave up 2 bases and J gave up 2 bases, with 13 bases separating them. Germline CDR1 and CDR2: MNHNS and SASEGT. The CDR3 region has the DNA TGTGCCAGCAGTGAATCTTGGGCGGGACCCTACGAGCAGTACTTC. Translation gives CASSESWAGPYEQYF.

This sequence joins TRBV20-1 and TRBJ2-2; no clear D. Per the germline V gene, CDR1 is DFQATT and CDR2 is SNEGSKA (reference sequence). V lost 1 base to trimming and J lost 5 bases, with 11 bases between them. This CDR3 is built from 14 residues. In DNA form, the CDR3 reads TGCAGTGCTAGAGGCAGGAAGATGACCGGGGAGCTGTTTTTT. Amino acid sequence: CSARGRKMTGELFF.

The CDR3 reads CASSLVRGTGGTGELFF. The CDR3 region has the DNA TGTGCCAGCAGTTTAGTCAGGGGCACCGGTGGCACCGGGGAGCTGTTTTTT. V and J are TRBV12-3 or TRBV12-4 and TRBJ2-2, with D possibly matching TRBD1 (6 bases). The V end was cut by 1 base, the J end by 4 bases, with 16 bases between. The CDR3 contains 17 residues.

The J gene is TRBJ2-7, the V gene TRBV5-1; the D gene could be TRBD1 or TRBD2 (5 bases each). The CDR3 has 15 residues. Deletions cut 0 bases from V and 1 base from J, with 11 bases between. Germline V gene data show CDR1 as SGHRS and CDR2 as YFSETQ. CDR3 nucleotides: TGCGCCAGCAGCTTGGTGGGACCGCGTTCCTACGAGCAGTACTTC. Amino acids: CASSLVGPRSYEQYF.

This clonotype was observed a few times. The genes are TRBV7-9 and TRBJ1-1; D is undetermined. The germline V gene encodes CDR1 SEHNR and CDR2 FQNEAQ (reference sequence). The V end lost 1 base, the J end lost 4 bases, and 10 bases lay between the germline ends. The CDR3 has 14 amino acids. CDR3 loop: CASSLVGKGTEAFF. The CDR3 coding sequence is TGTGCCAGCAGCTTAGTGGGGAAGGGCACTGAAGCTTTCTTT.